The rows below give T cell receptor beta chains drawn from one sample of a study of blood T cell repertoires in COVID-19. Profiling relied on immunoSEQ multiplex PCR, and the TCRdb table lists in-frame clones only, not all of them. There are under 80,000 clones in the sample; about 83% occur only once, and 40% to 45% lies in the top ten. Sequencing used peripheral blood. These receptor sequences come from a man of 80 years or more with acute or convalescent COVID-19. CDR3s include the opening cysteine and the closing phenylalanine or tryptophan. A D gene is named only where the DNA matches it firmly. Expanded clones get a size class; other rows say once, few or many, or leave the size out.

TRBD1,TRBV5-1,NA,TRBJ1-2,13,CASSLDRGYGYTF,TGCGCCAGCAGCTTGGACAGGGGCTATGGCTACACCTTC
NA,TRBV18,NA,TRBJ1-5,16,CASSPTGSHSNQPQHF,TGTGCCAGCTCACCGACAGGATCTCATAGCAATCAGCCCCAGCATTTT
TRBD2,TRBV11-2,NA,TRBJ2-2,15,CASSLEGGPIGELFF,TGTGCCAGCAGCTTAGAGGGAGGGCCGATCGGGGAGCTGTTTTTT
NA,TRBV12-3/TRBV12-4,NA,TRBJ1-3,13,CASTRGSGNTIYF,TGTGCCAGCACCAGGGGTTCGGGAAACACCATATATTTT
TRBD1,TRBV7-2,NA,TRBJ1-4,18,CASSLMGQGAATNEKLFF,TGTGCCAGCAGCCTCATGGGACAGGGGGCGGCTACTAATGAAAAACTGTTTTTT
NA,TRBV6-5,NA,TRBJ2-3,13,CASSPNRDYTQYF,TGTGCCAGCAGTCCCAACCGGGATTATACGCAGTATTTT
TRBD2,TRBV7-9,few,TRBJ2-7,15,CASSSPSGSPYEQYF,TGTGCCAGCAGCTCCCCTAGCGGGAGCCCCTACGAGCAGTACTTC
NA,TRBV5-5,NA,TRBJ2-7,11,CASSRAGEQYF,TGTGCCAGCAGCCGGGCGGGCGAGCAGTACTTC
TRBD1,TRBV5-4,few,TRBJ1-2,15,CASSLGDRGGYGYTF,TGTGCCAGCAGCTTGGGGGACAGGGGAGGCTATGGCTACACCTTC
TRBD1,TRBV30,NA,TRBJ1-1,13,CAWTRDRVTEAFF,TGTGCCTGGACCCGGGACAGGGTTACTGAAGCTTTCTTT
NA,TRBV7-9,NA,TRBJ1-6,17,CASSLGPYEPYNSPLHF,TGTGCCAGCAGCTTAGGCCCCTATGAGCCCTATAATTCACCCCTCCACTTT
NA,TRBV6-5,NA,TRBJ1-5,14,CASSYGSGNQPQHF,TGTGCCAGCAGTTACGGGAGTGGGAATCAGCCCCAGCATTTT
NA,TRBV28,NA,TRBJ2-7,14,CASSFQGGQYEQYF,TGTGCCAGCAGTTTTCAGGGGGGTCAATACGAGCAGTACTTC
TRBD2,TRBV28,medium-sized,TRBJ2-2,16,CASRGGSTPGTGELFF,TGTGCCAGCCGGGGCGGGAGTACTCCGGGGACCGGGGAGCTGTTTTTT
NA,TRBV7-2,once,TRBJ1-5,14,CASSPDRTNQPQHF,TGTGCCAGCAGCCCTGACAGAACCAATCAGCCCCAGCATTTT
TRBD1,TRBV6-2/TRBV6-3,NA,TRBJ2-7,16,CASSRIGTGHYYEQYF,TGTGCCAGCAGTCGGATTGGGACAGGTCATTACTACGAGCAGTACTTC
NA,TRBV5-1,NA,TRBJ1-1,12,CASIGAGTEAFF,TGCGCCAGCATAGGGGCGGGGACTGAAGCTTTCTTT
TRBD1,TRBV5-1,NA,TRBJ1-5,15,CASSATGGVGQPQHF,TGCGCCAGCAGCGCGACAGGGGGCGTGGGACAGCCCCAGCATTTT
NA,TRBV7-9,few,TRBJ2-2,12,CASSPISGELFF,TGTGCCAGCAGCCCAATCAGCGGGGAGCTGTTTTTT
NA,TRBV7-2,NA,TRBJ2-7,14,CASSSLMDSYEQYF,TGTGCCAGCAGCTCATTGATGGACAGCTACGAGCAGTACTTC
NA,TRBV5-1,NA,TRBJ2-5,14,CASSLGFQKETQYF,TGCGCCAGCAGCTTGGGTTTCCAGAAAGAGACCCAGTACTTC
NA,TRBV9,once,TRBJ2-3,14,CASSVAVYTDTQYF,TGTGCCAGCAGCGTAGCCGTTTACACAGATACGCAGTATTTT
TRBD2,TRBV6-2/TRBV6-3,NA,TRBJ2-5,14,CASSLGGYQETQYF,TGTGCCAGCAGTCTCGGGGGGTACCAAGAGACCCAGTACTTC
TRBD1,TRBV5-5,NA,TRBJ1-1,16,CASSSGTGRMNTEAFF,TGTGCCAGCAGCTCCGGGACAGGGAGAATGAACACTGAAGCTTTCTTT
TRBD1,TRBV27,NA,TRBJ1-6,14,CASSSIDRVSPLHF,TGTGCCAGCAGTTCCATCGACAGGGTTTCACCCCTCCACTTT
NA,TRBV4-1,NA,TRBJ1-2,15,CASSRLWVGADGYTF,TGCGCCAGCAGCCGCCTATGGGTAGGGGCCGATGGCTACACCTTC
NA,TRBV5-1,once,TRBJ1-1,13,CASSSHGNTEAFF,TGCGCCAGCAGCTCGCACGGGAACACTGAAGCTTTCTTT
NA,TRBV3-1/TRBV3-2,NA,TRBJ2-7,16,CASSQGGRTAIFGQYF,TGTGCCAGCAGCCAAGGTGGGAGGACCGCGATTTTTGGGCAGTACTTC
NA,TRBV27,NA,TRBJ1-5,15,CASSRGGFNNQPQHF,TGTGCCAGCAGTCGAGGGGGTTTTAACAATCAGCCCCAGCATTTT
NA,TRBV2,once,TRBJ1-4,14,CASTAGTGNEKLFF,TGTGCCAGCACCGCCGGGACTGGGAATGAAAAACTGTTTTTT
TRBD1,TRBV28,once,TRBJ1-2,15,CASSPTGGLYYGYTF,TGTGCCAGCAGTCCCACAGGGGGCCTCTACTATGGCTACACCTTC
NA,TRBV4-3,NA,TRBJ1-6,15,CASSQDVGFPAEVHF,TGCGCCAGCAGCCAAGATGTGGGTTTCCCCGCGGAAGTCCACTTT
TRBD2,TRBV4-3,NA,TRBJ2-2,17,CASSHVGRGRNTGELFF,TGCGCCAGCAGCCACGTCGGGAGGGGCCGGAACACCGGGGAGCTGTTTTTT
NA,TRBV7-6,NA,TRBJ2-3,16,CASSQTGMPSTDTQYF,TGTGCCAGCAGCCAAACAGGGATGCCTAGCACAGATACGCAGTATTTT
NA,TRBV18,NA,TRBJ2-2,15,CASSPTGSNTGELFF,TGTGCCAGCTCACCGACGGGGTCCAACACCGGGGAGCTGTTTTTT
NA,TRBV9,NA,TRBJ2-1,14,CASSVVEGHNEQFF,TGTGCCAGCAGCGTAGTGGAGGGGCACAATGAGCAGTTCTTC
NA,TRBV6-2/TRBV6-3,NA,TRBJ2-5,15,CASSYSSLAQETQYF,TGTGCCAGCAGTTACTCATCACTAGCCCAAGAGACCCAGTACTTC
NA,TRBV9,NA,TRBJ2-7,14,CASSVGTTSGEQYF,TGTGCCAGCAGCGTAGGTACGACCTCGGGCGAGCAGTACTTC
TRBD1,TRBV20-1,few,TRBJ2-7,10,CSARDRVDYF,TGCAGTGCAAGGGACAGGGTAGATTACTTC
NA,TRBV6-5,NA,TRBJ2-1,15,CASSYWAGKNDEQFF,TGTGCCAGCAGTTACTGGGCAGGGAAGAACGATGAGCAGTTCTTC
NA,TRBV3-1/TRBV3-2,few,TRBJ1-1,12,CASRLGATEAFF,TGTGCCAGCCGACTGGGGGCTACTGAAGCTTTCTTT